The present entry profiles one T cell receptor (beta chain) with its context. What it recognizes is unknown. This entry is derived from a study of shared clonotypes between healthy human individuals. Study details: Each donor had three CD4 naive, three CD4 memory, two CD8 naive and one CD8 memory plate. Study results and caveats: Clonotype sharing across donors was expected to vary with sequencing depth.

Germline V gene sequence: CDR1 SGHTA, CDR2 FQGNSA. The CDR3 spans 13 residues. V shed 5 bases and J 7 bases; nucleotides not matched to a gene: 5. In the original analysis: Filtering was not the same, since immunoSEQ gave junction-only sequences without quality scores. Profiling relied on immunoSEQ multiplex PCR, and the TCRdb table lists in-frame clones only, not all of them. That table supplies the V and J calls and clone size; D and trimming were determined from the DNA. The table includes about 2.4 million clones, over 85% detected once. CD4+ cells underwent separation, giving CD45RA+ naive and CD45RA-negative memory subsets.

The sample consisted of naive CD4+ T cells sorted from blood. The subset is: CD45RA+ positively selected. This TCR came from a man aged 18 to 30 in good health. V and J are TRBV7-2 and TRBJ2-7, with 10 nucleotides matching TRBD1. This CDR3 is CASSPGTGAEQYF. The CDR3 coding sequence is TGTGCCAGCAGCCCCGGGACAGGGGCGGAGCAGTACTTC.